The clone carrying this T cell receptor (beta chain) was recorded many times. TCRdb reprocessed the 5' RACE reads with MiXCR, giving one entry per CDR3 protein. Counted here are about 11,000 distinct CDR3 sequences, roughly 3.7% occurring once; the ten biggest clones make up approximately 8%. The time point here: sample taken at primary tumor resection. Sequencing was performed on whole RNA extracted from tumor and nontumor lung tissue, or from frozen PBMC, and the material was left unsorted. The source of the sample is a study of spatial heterogeneity in lung cancer. Across the whole study: Beta-chain sequences consistently outnumbered alpha-chain sequences in detection.

This CDR3 spans 13 amino acids. CDR1 is SQVTM, CDR2 ANQGSEA, per germline. Trimming cost V 5 bases and J 6 bases; bases outside gene matches: 8. This sequence was found in a male donor with early-stage non-small cell lung cancer. The sequences come from normal lung tissue next to the tumor, collected at surgery. V usage is TRBV29-1 and J usage is TRBJ2-7; 9 bases agree with TRBD2. The CDR3 nucleotides read TGCAGCGTTTACAGGCGGGGGGGGCGCGAGCAGTACTTC. This gives the protein CSVYRRGGREQYF.